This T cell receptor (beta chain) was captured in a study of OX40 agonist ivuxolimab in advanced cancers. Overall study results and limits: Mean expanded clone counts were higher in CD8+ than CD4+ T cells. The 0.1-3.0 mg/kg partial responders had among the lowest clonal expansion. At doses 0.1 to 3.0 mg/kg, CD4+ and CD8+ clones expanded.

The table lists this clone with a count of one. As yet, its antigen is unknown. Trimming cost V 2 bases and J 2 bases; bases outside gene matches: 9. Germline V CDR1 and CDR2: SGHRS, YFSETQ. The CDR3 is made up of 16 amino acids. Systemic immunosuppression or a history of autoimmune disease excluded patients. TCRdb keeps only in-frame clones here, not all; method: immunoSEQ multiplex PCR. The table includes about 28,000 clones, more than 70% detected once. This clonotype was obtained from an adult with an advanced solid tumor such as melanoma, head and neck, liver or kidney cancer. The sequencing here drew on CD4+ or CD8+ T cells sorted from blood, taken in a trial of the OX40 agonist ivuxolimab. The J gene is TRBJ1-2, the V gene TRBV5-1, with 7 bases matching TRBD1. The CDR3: CASSFGTDRRNYGYTF. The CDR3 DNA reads TGCGCCAGCAGCTTTGGAACGGACAGGCGAAACTATGGCTACACCTTC.